Described below is a single T cell receptor beta chain sequence and its context. The sample originates from a study of blood T cell repertoires in COVID-19. The germline V gene encodes CDR1 SNHLY and CDR2 FYNNEI. The CDR3 spans 13 residues. V lost 9 bases, J lost 5 bases, and 10 bases stayed unmatched. Clones were sequenced by immunoSEQ multiplex PCR, and TCRdb holds only the in-frame ones, with some missing. The sample comprises roughly 30,000 clones, about two thirds of which are singletons, and 20% to 25% rests with the top ten. This sequence joins TRBV2 and TRBJ2-7; 7 nucleotides line up with TRBD1. The sample was peripheral blood. This receptor was obtained from a boy aged 2 to 10 with active or convalescent COVID-19. The CDR3: CASYDRATDEQYF. CDR3 in DNA: TGTGCCAGTTACGACAGGGCAACGGACGAGCAGTACTTC.